One sample yielded the 15 T cell receptor beta chains listed below, sequenced in a study of T cell repertoires in cytomegalovirus infection. TCRdb reprocessed the reads with MiXCR, giving one entry per CDR3 protein. This table has almost 300,000 distinct CDR3 sequences, approximately 10% appearing once. The sample comprised PBMCs. Source of these receptors: a human donor in good health (CMV status not recorded). Some clones in this sample may be carry-over from other donors' samples.

This clonotype was detected ten times or more. The rearrangement links TRBV7-9 to TRBJ1-4, with D hard to call. The CDR3 is 13 residues long. V was pared by 6 bases and J by 7 bases, with 12 bases between. Germline CDR1 and CDR2: SEHNR and FQNEAQ (reference sequence). CDR3 coding DNA: TGTGCCAGCAGGTCAGGTAGCGGTGAAAAACTGTTTTTT. Amino acid sequence: CASRSGSGEKLFF.

This clonotype was counted many times. This chain joins TRBV28 and TRBJ2-7, with D possibly matching TRBD1 (6 bases). This CDR3 has 14 residues. In germline, CDR1 is MDHEN, CDR2 SYDVKM. Trimming shortened V by 4 bases and J by 4 bases, and 14 bases separated the two germline ends. CDR3 sequence reads: CASSSKYRVYEQYV. For the CDR3, the DNA is TGTGCCAGCAGTTCCAAATACAGGGTTTACGAGCAGTACGTC.

This clonotype was counted many times. This chain uses TRBV14 with TRBJ2-6; D remains ambiguous. The CDR3 loop spans 12 amino acids. Trimming left V 10 bases short and J 4 bases short, with 8 bases between. Germline CDR1 is SGHDN and CDR2 is FVKESK. DNA for the CDR3: TGTGCCACCGGGCAGGGGGCCAACGTCCTGACTTTC. This codes for CATGQGANVLTF. The whole variable domain, remainder taken from reference TRBV14 and TRBJ2-6, is EAGVTQFPSHSVIEKGQTVTLRCDPISGHDNLYWYRRVMGKEIKFLLHFVKESKQDESGMPNNRFLAERTGGTYSTLKVQPAELEDSGVYFCATGQGANVLTFGAGSRLTVL.

This clonotype was picked up many times. The chain employs TRBV6-5 and TRBJ1-2; perhaps TRBD1 as D (5 bases). The CDR3 loop spans 14 amino acids. V lost 6 bases to trimming and J lost 7 bases, with 18 bases between them. Per the germline V gene, CDR1 is MNHEY and CDR2 is SVGAGI. The chain's CDR3 is CASSPLRGRVGYTF. DNA of the CDR3: TGTGCCAGCAGCCCTTTGCGGGGGAGGGTTGGCTACACCTTC.

The CDR3 loop reads CSARDRSTEDNSPLHF. CDR3 coding DNA: TGCAGTGCTAGAGATAGGTCGACAGAAGATAATTCACCCCTCCACTTT. The chain uses TRBV20-1 and TRBJ1-6, with D possibly being TRBD1 (5 bases). Trimming pared 0 bases from V and 5 bases from J, leaving 14 bases between. Germline V CDR1 and CDR2: DFQATT, SNEGSKA (reference sequence). The CDR3 spans 16 residues.

This clonotype was seen many times. The chain carries TRBV24-1 and TRBJ2-1; 7 bases fit TRBD1. V shed 4 bases, J shed 0 bases, and the junction held 2 bases outside the gene matches. CDR3 length: 15 amino acids. CDR1 is KGHDR, CDR2 SFDVKD, per germline. DNA of the CDR3: TGTGCCACCAGTGACCGGGACAGCTCCTACAATGAGCAGTTCTTC. Its translation is CATSDRDSSYNEQFF.

There are many counts of this clonotype. The CDR3: CASSQGPRAHYGYTF. In DNA, the CDR3 is TGTGCCAGCAGCCAGGGGCCCCGGGCCCACTATGGCTACACCTTC. The chain is built from TRBV7-2 and TRBJ1-2, with D tentatively TRBD1 (6 bases). CDR3 length: 15 residues. Trimming removed 5 bases from V and 3 bases from J, with 16 bases in between. Germline V lookup: CDR1 SGHTA, CDR2 FQGNSA.

The V and J genes are TRBV29-1 and TRBJ2-4, with a possible D match to TRBD1 (6 bases). The CDR3 contains 17 residues. V lost 0 bases to trimming and J lost 0 bases, with 15 bases between them. The germline V gene has CDR1 SQVTM and CDR2 ANQGSEA. CDR3 nucleotide sequence: TGCAGCGTTGAAGATCCCCAGGGGTCACTAGCCAAAAACATTCAGTACTTC. Translated, it gives CSVEDPQGSLAKNIQYF.

This clonotype was seen ten or more times. The chain joins TRBV12-3 or TRBV12-4 to TRBJ1-2, with no clear D. The CDR3 is made up of 13 amino acids. V was pared by 3 bases and J by 6 bases, with 11 bases between. DNA for the CDR3: TGTGCCAGCAGTTTTAGCACGATAGATGGCTACACCTTC. Translating gives CASSFSTIDGYTF.

This clonotype was counted only a few times. The V gene is TRBV20-1, the J gene TRBJ2-2; D possibly corresponds to TRBD2 (7 bases). The CDR3 is made up of 16 amino acids. The ends were cut back, 3 bases at V and 6 bases at J, with 20 bases in the middle. Germline lookup yields CDR1 DFQATT and CDR2 SNEGSKA (reference sequence). CDR3: CSASRAGAPGPGELFF. In DNA, the CDR3 is TGCAGTGCTAGCCGGGCGGGGGCCCCGGGGCCCGGGGAGCTGTTTTTT.

This clonotype was seen many times. The chain uses TRBV11-1 and TRBJ2-1, with TRBD1 matching over 10 bases. This CDR3 contains 16 residues. The V segment lost 6 bases and the J segment 3 bases; nucleotides outside the gene matches: 8. The germline gives CDR1 SGHAT, CDR2 FQDESV (reference sequence). The CDR3 reads CASSSSGTGVYNEQFF. CDR3 DNA: TGTGCCAGCAGTTCTTCCGGGACAGGGGTCTACAATGAGCAGTTCTTC.

This chain uses TRBV12-3 or TRBV12-4 with TRBJ1-1, with D possibly TRBD1 on 5 matching bases. CDR3 length: 16 amino acids. Trimming cost V 3 bases and J 4 bases, with 18 bases left between them. The CDR3 DNA reads TGTGCCAGCAGTTTGGCGCGGGGGGTCATGGGCACTGAAGCTTTCTTT. Protein: CASSLARGVMGTEAFF.

This clonotype appeared many times. J is TRBJ1-1 and V is TRBV5-5; unclear D gene. This CDR3 is 14 amino acids long. Germline-derived CDR1 and CDR2 are SGHKS and YYEKEE (reference sequence). V was shortened by 1 base and J by 0 bases, with 7 bases between the two germline ends. CDR3 DNA: TGTGCCAGCAGCTTGTGGGGATTGAACACTGAAGCTTTCTTT. It translates to CASSLWGLNTEAFF.

This clonotype was picked up many times. The rearrangement uses TRBV7-2 and TRBJ1-5, with D perhaps matching TRBD1 (5 bases). The CDR3 is 13 residues long. V lost 3 bases, J lost 7 bases, and 10 bases lay in between. Germline V gene lookup returns CDR1 SGHTA and CDR2 FQGNSA. CDR3 amino acids: CASSFGRGQPQHF. Written as DNA, the CDR3 is TGTGCCAGCAGCTTCGGACGGGGCCAGCCCCAGCATTTT.

This clonotype was detected many times. The rearrangement joins TRBV7-3 to TRBJ2-2, with D uncertain. Trimming removed 4 bases at V and 0 bases at J, with 15 bases between. Germline V lookup: CDR1 SGHTA, CDR2 FQGTGA. This CDR3 spans 17 amino acids. In DNA, the CDR3 is TGTGCCAGCAGCTCGCGCTACCAAACCTCGAACACCGGGGAGCTGTTTTTT. Translation: CASSSRYQTSNTGELFF.